The clone carrying this TCR beta chain was seen repeatedly, ten times or more. Its antigen is not identified. TCRdb ran MiXCR on the reads and lists one entry per CDR3 protein. The table has roughly 280,000 distinct CDR3 sequences, 9.1% seen once. The data were obtained in a study of T cell repertoires in cytomegalovirus infection. Study results and caveats: HLA-C-restricted CMV-specific TCR beta clonotypes were dominant in the ex vivo response. Summed frequency of shared TCR beta families picked out CMV carriers who also had the relevant HLA.

The CDR3 totals 15 residues. V lost 2 bases and J lost 3, with 12 bases in between. CDR1 is SGHVS and CDR2 is FNYEAQ in the germline V gene. The sample taken for sequencing was PBMCs. The receptor comes from a human donor in good health (CMV status not recorded). Some clones in this sample may be carry-over from other donors' samples. This sequence joins TRBV7-6 and TRBJ2-3; TRBD2 might be the D (5 bases). CDR3 nucleotides: TGTGCCAGCAGCTTAAATGCCGGCGGGACAGATACGCAGTATTTT. As protein: CASSLNAGGTDTQYF. The whole variable domain, remainder taken from reference TRBV7-6 and TRBJ2-3, is GAGVSQSPRYKVTKRGQDVALRCDPISGHVSLYWYRQALGQGPEFLTYFNYEAQQDKSGLPNDRFSAERPEGSISTLTIQRTEQRDSAMYRCASSLNAGGTDTQYFGPGTRLTVL.